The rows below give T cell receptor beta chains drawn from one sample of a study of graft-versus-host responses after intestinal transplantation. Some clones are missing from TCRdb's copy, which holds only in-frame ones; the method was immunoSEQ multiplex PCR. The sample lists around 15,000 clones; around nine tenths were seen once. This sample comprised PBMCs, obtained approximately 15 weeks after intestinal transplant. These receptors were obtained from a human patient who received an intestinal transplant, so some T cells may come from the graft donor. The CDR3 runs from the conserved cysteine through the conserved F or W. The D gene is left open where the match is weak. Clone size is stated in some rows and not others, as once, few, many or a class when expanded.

cdr3_aa: CASSVGKNTEAFF
cdr3_nt: TGTGCCAGCAGCGTAGGCAAGAACACTGAAGCTTTCTTT
v_call: TRBV9
d_call: NA
clone_size: NA
j_call: TRBJ1-1

cdr3_aa: CSVELGLYNEQFF
cdr3_nt: TGCAGCGTTGAGCTGGGCCTCTACAATGAGCAGTTCTTC
v_call: TRBV29-1
d_call: NA
clone_size: NA
j_call: TRBJ2-1

cdr3_aa: CASSMGNTEAFF
cdr3_nt: TGTGCCAGTAGTATGGGTAACACTGAAGCTTTCTTT
v_call: TRBV19
d_call: NA
clone_size: NA
j_call: TRBJ1-1

cdr3_aa: CASSERRVRGTEAFF
cdr3_nt: TGTGCCAGCAGTGAAAGGCGGGTAAGAGGCACTGAAGCTTTCTTT
v_call: TRBV2
d_call: NA
clone_size: once
j_call: TRBJ1-1

cdr3_aa: CAWRSGGGTDTQYF
cdr3_nt: TGTGCCTGGAGGAGCGGAGGGGGCACAGATACGCAGTATTTT
v_call: TRBV30
d_call: NA
clone_size: NA
j_call: TRBJ2-3

cdr3_aa: CASSPKTGSYEQYF
cdr3_nt: TGTGCCAGCTCACCAAAAACAGGGAGCTACGAGCAGTACTTC
v_call: TRBV18
d_call: NA
clone_size: NA
j_call: TRBJ2-7

cdr3_aa: CASSLESNQPQHF
cdr3_nt: TGCGCCAGCAGCTTGGAAAGCAATCAGCCCCAGCATTTT
v_call: TRBV5-1
d_call: NA
clone_size: once
j_call: TRBJ1-5

cdr3_aa: CASSRISGRNGNEQFF
cdr3_nt: TGCGCCAGCAGCCGGATAAGCGGGAGAAATGGAAATGAGCAGTTCTTC
v_call: TRBV4-1
d_call: TRBD2
clone_size: NA
j_call: TRBJ2-1

cdr3_aa: CASSEWLAASEETQYF
cdr3_nt: TGTGCCAGCAGTGAGTGGCTAGCGGCGAGCGAGGAGACCCAGTACTTC
v_call: TRBV6-1
d_call: TRBD2
clone_size: NA
j_call: TRBJ2-5

cdr3_aa: CASSSDRVQPQHF
cdr3_nt: TGTGCCAGCAGCTCAGACAGGGTACAGCCCCAGCATTTT
v_call: TRBV7-2
d_call: TRBD1
clone_size: NA
j_call: TRBJ1-5

cdr3_aa: CASSLGTSGAYEQYF
cdr3_nt: TGTGCCAGCAGCTTAGGGACTAGCGGGGCCTACGAGCAGTACTTC
v_call: TRBV11-2
d_call: TRBD2
clone_size: NA
j_call: TRBJ2-7

cdr3_aa: CASSNYEQYF
cdr3_nt: TGTGCCAGCAGCAACTACGAGCAGTACTTC
v_call: TRBV28
d_call: NA
clone_size: NA
j_call: TRBJ2-7

cdr3_aa: CAISESMGTYEQYF
cdr3_nt: TGTGCCATCAGTGAGTCGATGGGGACCTACGAGCAGTACTTC
v_call: TRBV10-3
d_call: NA
clone_size: few
j_call: TRBJ2-7

cdr3_aa: CAWSDENYEQYF
cdr3_nt: TGTGCCTGGAGTGACGAAAACTACGAGCAGTACTTC
v_call: TRBV30
d_call: NA
clone_size: NA
j_call: TRBJ2-7

cdr3_aa: CASKFRREVEETQYF
cdr3_nt: TGTGCCAGCAAATTTCGGCGGGAGGTAGAAGAGACCCAGTACTTC
v_call: TRBV13
d_call: TRBD2
clone_size: NA
j_call: TRBJ2-5

cdr3_aa: CASSIGTGGEQYF
cdr3_nt: TGTGCCAGTAGTATAGGGACAGGGGGCGAGCAGTACTTC
v_call: TRBV19
d_call: TRBD1
clone_size: NA
j_call: TRBJ2-7

cdr3_aa: CASSFGSGASNYEQYF
cdr3_nt: TGCGCCAGCAGCTTTGGATCGGGGGCGTCTAACTACGAGCAGTACTTC
v_call: TRBV5-1
d_call: NA
clone_size: NA
j_call: TRBJ2-7

cdr3_aa: CASSLMTTANYGYTF
cdr3_nt: TGTGCCAGCAGCTTAATGACAACTGCTAACTATGGCTACACCTTC
v_call: TRBV7-2
d_call: NA
clone_size: NA
j_call: TRBJ1-2

cdr3_aa: CASSLGDAGELFF
cdr3_nt: TGTGCCAGCAGCTTGGGGGATGCCGGGGAGCTGTTTTTT
v_call: TRBV5-5
d_call: NA
clone_size: NA
j_call: TRBJ2-2

cdr3_aa: CASRNTGSETQYF
cdr3_nt: TGTGCCAGCCGTAATACGGGTTCGGAGACCCAGTACTTC
v_call: TRBV27
d_call: NA
clone_size: NA
j_call: TRBJ2-5

cdr3_aa: CSVGTGINEAFF
cdr3_nt: TGCAGCGTTGGGACAGGGATAAATGAAGCTTTCTTT
v_call: TRBV29-1
d_call: TRBD1
clone_size: NA
j_call: TRBJ1-1

cdr3_aa: CASRASGYSYEQYF
cdr3_nt: TGTGCCAGCCGAGCTAGCGGGTATTCCTACGAGCAGTACTTC
v_call: TRBV28
d_call: TRBD2
clone_size: NA
j_call: TRBJ2-7

cdr3_aa: CASSPTGLWYEQYF
cdr3_nt: TGTGCCAGCTCACCTACGGGGTTGTGGTACGAGCAGTACTTC
v_call: TRBV18
d_call: NA
clone_size: NA
j_call: TRBJ2-7

cdr3_aa: CASSPLWTGGRRQPQHF
cdr3_nt: TGTGCCAGCAGCCCTTTGTGGACAGGGGGCAGGCGACAGCCCCAGCATTTT
v_call: TRBV5-8
d_call: TRBD1
clone_size: NA
j_call: TRBJ1-5

cdr3_aa: CASSDSGTSGYNEQFF
cdr3_nt: TGTGCCAGCAGTGACTCGGGGACTAGCGGTTACAATGAGCAGTTCTTC
v_call: TRBV6-4
d_call: TRBD2
clone_size: NA
j_call: TRBJ2-1

cdr3_aa: CASSPLDRDGYTF
cdr3_nt: TGTGCCAGCAGTCCCCTGGACAGGGATGGCTACACCTTC
v_call: TRBV28
d_call: TRBD1
clone_size: once
j_call: TRBJ1-2

cdr3_aa: CASSIPGGRGADTQYF
cdr3_nt: TGTGCCAGTAGTATACCCGGCGGGAGGGGTGCAGATACGCAGTATTTT
v_call: TRBV19
d_call: TRBD2
clone_size: NA
j_call: TRBJ2-3

cdr3_aa: CASSLWGNTEAFF
cdr3_nt: TGTGCCAGCAGTTTATGGGGGAACACTGAAGCTTTCTTT
v_call: TRBV28
d_call: NA
clone_size: NA
j_call: TRBJ1-1

cdr3_aa: CASSKALQEANYGYTF
cdr3_nt: TGTGCCAGCAGCAAAGCCCTACAGGAGGCTAACTATGGCTACACCTTC
v_call: TRBV21-1
d_call: NA
clone_size: NA
j_call: TRBJ1-2

cdr3_aa: CASSRIGYNEQFF
cdr3_nt: TGTGCCAGCAGCCGGATAGGATACAATGAGCAGTTCTTC
v_call: TRBV7-3
d_call: NA
clone_size: NA
j_call: TRBJ2-1

cdr3_aa: CASRHPYTF
cdr3_nt: TGTGCCAGCAGACACCCATACACCTTC
v_call: TRBV28
d_call: NA
clone_size: NA
j_call: TRBJ1-2

cdr3_aa: CASSQDLGREYEQYF
cdr3_nt: TGCGCCAGCAGCCAAGATCTTGGGCGGGAGTACGAGCAGTACTTC
v_call: TRBV4-1
d_call: TRBD2
clone_size: NA
j_call: TRBJ2-7

cdr3_aa: CASSVATTEQFF
cdr3_nt: TGTGCCAGCAGCGTAGCTACGACGGAGCAGTTCTTC
v_call: TRBV9
d_call: NA
clone_size: NA
j_call: TRBJ2-1

cdr3_aa: CASSATQGADIYEQYF
cdr3_nt: TGTGCCAGCAGCGCCACTCAGGGGGCGGATATCTACGAGCAGTACTTC
v_call: TRBV13
d_call: TRBD1
clone_size: once
j_call: TRBJ2-7

cdr3_aa: CASTPGVAGRNEQFF
cdr3_nt: TGTGCCAGCACCCCGGGGGTAGCGGGACGCAATGAGCAGTTCTTC
v_call: TRBV6-6
d_call: TRBD2
clone_size: NA
j_call: TRBJ2-1

cdr3_aa: CASRRADTQYF
cdr3_nt: TGTGCCAGCAGGAGGGCGGATACGCAGTATTTT
v_call: TRBV6-1
d_call: NA
clone_size: NA
j_call: TRBJ2-3

cdr3_aa: CASSRGQGGETQYF
cdr3_nt: TGTGCCAGCAGCAGGGGGCAGGGTGGAGAGACCCAGTACTTC
v_call: TRBV5-8
d_call: TRBD1
clone_size: NA
j_call: TRBJ2-5

cdr3_aa: CASKWGNEQFF
cdr3_nt: TGTGCCAGCAAGTGGGGTAATGAGCAGTTCTTC
v_call: TRBV27
d_call: NA
clone_size: NA
j_call: TRBJ2-1

cdr3_aa: CASSVEALPLNSPLHF
cdr3_nt: TGTGCCAGCAGCGTAGAAGCTCTCCCTCTTAATTCACCCCTCCACTTT
v_call: TRBV9
d_call: NA
clone_size: once
j_call: TRBJ1-6

cdr3_aa: CASSYGEQGDQPQHF
cdr3_nt: TGTGCCAGCAGTTACGGGGAACAGGGGGACCAGCCCCAGCATTTT
v_call: TRBV6-6
d_call: TRBD1
clone_size: NA
j_call: TRBJ1-5

cdr3_aa: CASSLGEPKTQYF
cdr3_nt: TGTGCCAGCAGTTTAGGGGAGCCCAAGACCCAGTACTTC
v_call: TRBV27
d_call: NA
clone_size: once
j_call: TRBJ2-5

cdr3_aa: CASSSARQAPTYNEQFF
cdr3_nt: TGTGCCAGCAGCTCCGCGCGACAGGCCCCCACCTACAATGAGCAGTTCTTC
v_call: TRBV7-8
d_call: NA
clone_size: NA
j_call: TRBJ2-1

cdr3_aa: CASSWAAQETQYF
cdr3_nt: TGTGCCAGCAGCTGGGCAGCACAGGAGACCCAGTACTTC
v_call: TRBV5-6
d_call: NA
clone_size: few
j_call: TRBJ2-5

cdr3_aa: CASSVTSPRGLAKNIQYF
cdr3_nt: TGTGCCAGTAGTGTCACCAGCCCACGAGGTCTAGCCAAAAACATTCAGTACTTC
v_call: TRBV19
d_call: NA
clone_size: NA
j_call: TRBJ2-4

cdr3_aa: CATSRDFQKNTEAFF
cdr3_nt: TGTGCCACCAGCAGAGATTTTCAGAAGAACACTGAAGCTTTCTTT
v_call: TRBV15
d_call: NA
clone_size: NA
j_call: TRBJ1-1

cdr3_aa: CASRFRVSPEGFYNEQFF
cdr3_nt: TGTGCAAGTCGCTTCAGGGTGAGCCCAGAGGGGTTTTACAATGAGCAGTTCTTC
v_call: TRBV12-2
d_call: NA
clone_size: NA
j_call: TRBJ2-1

cdr3_aa: CASKMRGQETQYF
cdr3_nt: TGTGCCAGCAAAATGAGGGGTCAAGAGACCCAGTACTTC
v_call: TRBV6-5
d_call: NA
clone_size: NA
j_call: TRBJ2-5

cdr3_aa: CASSIGGQQTQYF
cdr3_nt: TGTGCCAGTAGTATCGGGGGGCAGCAGACCCAGTACTTC
v_call: TRBV19
d_call: NA
clone_size: once
j_call: TRBJ2-5

cdr3_aa: CASSIPGYGYTF
cdr3_nt: TGTGCCAGCAGCATTCCAGGGTACGGCTACACCTTC
v_call: TRBV9
d_call: NA
clone_size: NA
j_call: TRBJ1-2